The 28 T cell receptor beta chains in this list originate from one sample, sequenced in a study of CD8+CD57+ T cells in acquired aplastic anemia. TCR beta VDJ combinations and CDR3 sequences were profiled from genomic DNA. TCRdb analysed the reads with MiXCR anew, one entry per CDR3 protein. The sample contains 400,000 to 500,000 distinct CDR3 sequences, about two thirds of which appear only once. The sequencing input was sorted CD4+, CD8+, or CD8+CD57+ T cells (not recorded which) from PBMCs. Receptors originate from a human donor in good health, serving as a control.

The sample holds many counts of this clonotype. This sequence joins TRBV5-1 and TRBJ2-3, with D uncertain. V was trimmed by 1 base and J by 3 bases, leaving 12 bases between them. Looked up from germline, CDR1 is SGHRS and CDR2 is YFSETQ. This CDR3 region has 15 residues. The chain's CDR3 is CASSLTILGTDTQYF. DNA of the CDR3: TGCGCCAGCAGCTTGACAATTTTAGGAACAGATACGCAGTATTTT.

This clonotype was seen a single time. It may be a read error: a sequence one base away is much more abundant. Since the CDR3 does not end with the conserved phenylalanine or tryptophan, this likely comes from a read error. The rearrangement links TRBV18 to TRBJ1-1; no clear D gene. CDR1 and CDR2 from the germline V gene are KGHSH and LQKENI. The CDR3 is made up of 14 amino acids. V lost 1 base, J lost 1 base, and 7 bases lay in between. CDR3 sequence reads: CASSPRGENTEAFI. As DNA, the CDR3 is TGTGCCAGCTCACCACGCGGAGAGAACACTGAAGCTTTCATT.

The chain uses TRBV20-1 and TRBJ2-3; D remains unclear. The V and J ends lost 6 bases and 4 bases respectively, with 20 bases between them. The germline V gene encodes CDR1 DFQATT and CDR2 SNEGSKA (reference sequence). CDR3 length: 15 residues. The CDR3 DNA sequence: TGCAGTGCCACGTGTCGGCGCGGAGAAGCAGATACGCAGTATTTT. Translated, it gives CSATCRRGEADTQYF.

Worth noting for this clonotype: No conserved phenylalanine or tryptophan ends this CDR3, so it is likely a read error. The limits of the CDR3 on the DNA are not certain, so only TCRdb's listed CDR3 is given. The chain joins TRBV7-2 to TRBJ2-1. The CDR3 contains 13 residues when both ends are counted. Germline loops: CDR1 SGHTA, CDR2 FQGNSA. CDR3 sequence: CASSTTYDEQFFG.

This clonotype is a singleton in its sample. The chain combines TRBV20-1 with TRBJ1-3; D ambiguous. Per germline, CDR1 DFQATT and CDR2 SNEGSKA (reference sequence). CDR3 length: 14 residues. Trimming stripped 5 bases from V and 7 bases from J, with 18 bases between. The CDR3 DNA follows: TGCAGTGCTGAACAGAGCAGGTCTGCTAACACCATATATTTT. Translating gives CSAEQSRSANTIYF.

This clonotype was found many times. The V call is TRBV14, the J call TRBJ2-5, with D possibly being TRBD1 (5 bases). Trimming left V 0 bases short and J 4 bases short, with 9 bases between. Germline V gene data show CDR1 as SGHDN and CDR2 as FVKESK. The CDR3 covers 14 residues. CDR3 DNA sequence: TGTGCCAGCAGCCAAGACAGGGTTGGAGAGACCCAGTACTTC. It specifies CASSQDRVGETQYF.

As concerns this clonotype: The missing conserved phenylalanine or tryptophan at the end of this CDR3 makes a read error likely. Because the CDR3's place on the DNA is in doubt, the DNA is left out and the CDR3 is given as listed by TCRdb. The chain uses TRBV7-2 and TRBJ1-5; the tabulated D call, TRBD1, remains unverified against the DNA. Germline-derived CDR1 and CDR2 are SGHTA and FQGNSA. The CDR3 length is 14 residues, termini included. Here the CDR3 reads CASSLETQGNLHFV.

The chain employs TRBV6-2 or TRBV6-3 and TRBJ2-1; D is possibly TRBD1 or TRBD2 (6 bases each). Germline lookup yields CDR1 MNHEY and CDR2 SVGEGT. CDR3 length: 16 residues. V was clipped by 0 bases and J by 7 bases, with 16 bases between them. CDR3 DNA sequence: TGTGCCAGCAGTTACTCGATGTGGGGGGCCGGGAATGAGCAGTTCTTC. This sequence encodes CASSYSMWGAGNEQFF.

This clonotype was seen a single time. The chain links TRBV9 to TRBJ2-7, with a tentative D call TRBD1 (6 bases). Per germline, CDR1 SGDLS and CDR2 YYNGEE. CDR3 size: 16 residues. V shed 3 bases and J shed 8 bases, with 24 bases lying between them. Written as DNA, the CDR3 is TGTGCCAGCAGCGGACAGGACCATAATTCACCCCTCCAGCAGTACTTC. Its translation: CASSGQDHNSPLQQYF. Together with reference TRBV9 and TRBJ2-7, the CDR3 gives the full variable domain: DSGVTQTPKHLITATGQRVTLRCSPRSGDLSVYWYQQSLDQGLQFLIQYYNGEERAKGNILERFSAQQFPDLHSELNLSSLELGDSALYFCASSGQDHNSPLQQYFGPGTRLTVT.

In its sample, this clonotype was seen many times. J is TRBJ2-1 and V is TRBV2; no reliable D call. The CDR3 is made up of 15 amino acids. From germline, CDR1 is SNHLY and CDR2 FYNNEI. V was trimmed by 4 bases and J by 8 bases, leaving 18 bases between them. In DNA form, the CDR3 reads TGTGCCAGCAGTGTCTCTCCGAACAGACCCGATGAGCAGTTCTTC. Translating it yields CASSVSPNRPDEQFF.

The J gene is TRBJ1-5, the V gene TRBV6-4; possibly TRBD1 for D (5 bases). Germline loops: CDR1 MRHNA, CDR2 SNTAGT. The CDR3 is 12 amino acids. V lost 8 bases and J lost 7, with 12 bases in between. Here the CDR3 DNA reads TGTGCCAGCCCCCCAGGGACGCAGCCCCAGCATTTT. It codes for CASPPGTQPQHF.

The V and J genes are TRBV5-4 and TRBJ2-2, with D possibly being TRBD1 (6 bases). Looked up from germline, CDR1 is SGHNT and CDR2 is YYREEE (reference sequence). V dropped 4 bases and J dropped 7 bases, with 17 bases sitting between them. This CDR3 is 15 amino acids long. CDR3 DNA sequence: TGTGCCAGCAGCGCCGGGACAATAGCAATCGGGGAGCTGTTTTTT. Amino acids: CASSAGTIAIGELFF.

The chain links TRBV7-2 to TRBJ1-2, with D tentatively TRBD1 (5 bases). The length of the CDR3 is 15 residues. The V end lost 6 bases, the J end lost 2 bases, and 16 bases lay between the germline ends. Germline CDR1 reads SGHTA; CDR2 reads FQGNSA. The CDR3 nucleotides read TGTGCCAGCAGGGGGGGAGGTCGGATCAACTATGGCTACACCTTC. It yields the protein CASRGGGRINYGYTF.

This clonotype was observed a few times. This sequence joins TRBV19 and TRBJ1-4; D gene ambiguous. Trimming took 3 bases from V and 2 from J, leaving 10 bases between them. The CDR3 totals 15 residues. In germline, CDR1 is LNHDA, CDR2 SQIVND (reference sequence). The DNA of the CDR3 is TGTGCCAGTAGTATGGCGCGGGCCACTAATGAAAAACTGTTTTTT. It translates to CASSMARATNEKLFF. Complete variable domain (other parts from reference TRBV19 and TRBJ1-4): DGGITQSPKYLFRKEGQNVTLSCEQNLNHDAMYWYRQDPGQGLRLIYYSQIVNDFQKGDIAEGYSVSREKKESFPLTVTSAQKNPTAFYLCASSMARATNEKLFFGSGTQLSVL.

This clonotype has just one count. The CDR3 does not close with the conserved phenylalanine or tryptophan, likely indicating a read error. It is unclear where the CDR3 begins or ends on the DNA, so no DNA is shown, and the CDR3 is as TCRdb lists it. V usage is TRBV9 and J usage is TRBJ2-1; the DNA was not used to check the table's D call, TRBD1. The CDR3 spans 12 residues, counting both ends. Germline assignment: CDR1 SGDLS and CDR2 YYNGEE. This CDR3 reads CASSLAGVGTEA.

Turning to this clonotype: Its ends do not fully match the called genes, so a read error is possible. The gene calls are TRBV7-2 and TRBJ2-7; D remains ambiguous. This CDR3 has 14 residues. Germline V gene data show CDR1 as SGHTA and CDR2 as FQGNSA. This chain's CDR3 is CASSPRSTAPNTEF. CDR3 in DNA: TGTGCCAGCAGCCCCAGGTCAACGGCGCCGAACACTGAATTC.

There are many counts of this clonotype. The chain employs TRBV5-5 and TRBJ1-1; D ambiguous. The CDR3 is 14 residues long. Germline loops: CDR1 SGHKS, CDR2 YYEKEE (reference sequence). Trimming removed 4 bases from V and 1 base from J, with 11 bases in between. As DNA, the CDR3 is TGTGCCAGCAGCCTAAACAGCCCGAACACTGAAGCTTTCTTT. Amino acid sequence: CASSLNSPNTEAFF. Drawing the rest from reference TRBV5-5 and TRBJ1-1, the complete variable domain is DAGVTQSPTHLIKTRGQQVTLRCSPISGHKSVSWYQQVLGQGPQFIFQYYEKEERGRGNFPDRFSARQFPNYSSELNVNALLLGDSALYLCASSLNSPNTEAFFGQGTRLTVV.

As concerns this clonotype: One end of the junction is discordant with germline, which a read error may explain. CDR3 bases: TGTGCCAGCAGCTCCGCGACAAAAATGCCCCTCCCCTTT. Encoded protein: CASSSATKMPLPF. The chain links TRBV7-2 to TRBJ1-6; the D is unclear. The CDR3 spans 13 residues. Germline CDR1 reads SGHTA; CDR2 reads FQGNSA. Full variable domain (remainder filled in from reference TRBV7-2 and TRBJ1-6): GAGVSQSPSNKVTEKGKDVELRCDPISGHTALYWYRQSLGQGLEFLIYFQGNSAPDKSGLPSDRFSAERTGGSVSTLTIQRTQQEDSAVYLCASSSATKMPLPFGNGTRLTVT.

The CDR3 bases are TGTGCCAGCAGCCAAGCGTCAGGAGGTGGCTACACCTTC. Translation gives CASSQASGGGYTF. The chain employs TRBV14 and TRBJ1-2, with D unclear. The V end was cut by 1 base, the J end by 7 bases, with 10 bases between. The CDR3 sequence is 13 residues long. Germline values: CDR1 SGHDN, CDR2 FVKESK. Combining the CDR3 with reference TRBV14 and TRBJ1-2 gives the whole variable domain EAGVTQFPSHSVIEKGQTVTLRCDPISGHDNLYWYRRVMGKEIKFLLHFVKESKQDESGMPNNRFLAERTGGTYSTLKVQPAELEDSGVYFCASSQASGGGYTFGSGTRLTVV.

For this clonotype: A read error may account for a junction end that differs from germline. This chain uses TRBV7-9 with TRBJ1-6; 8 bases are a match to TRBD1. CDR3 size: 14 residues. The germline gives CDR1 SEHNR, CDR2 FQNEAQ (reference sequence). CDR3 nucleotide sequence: TGTGCCAGCAGCTGGGGACAGGTGGCTCAAGAGACCCAGTTT. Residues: CASSWGQVAQETQF.

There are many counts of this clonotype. CDR3 protein: CASSRGGDGGYTF. CDR3 nucleotide sequence: TGCGCCAGCAGCCGGGGGGGGGACGGGGGCTACACCTTC. The chain uses TRBV4-3 and TRBJ1-2, with D perhaps TRBD1 (5 bases). The germline V and J ends were trimmed by 4 bases and 8 bases, with 14 bases remaining between them. Germline CDR1 reads LGHNA; CDR2 reads YSLEER. The length of the CDR3 is 13 residues.

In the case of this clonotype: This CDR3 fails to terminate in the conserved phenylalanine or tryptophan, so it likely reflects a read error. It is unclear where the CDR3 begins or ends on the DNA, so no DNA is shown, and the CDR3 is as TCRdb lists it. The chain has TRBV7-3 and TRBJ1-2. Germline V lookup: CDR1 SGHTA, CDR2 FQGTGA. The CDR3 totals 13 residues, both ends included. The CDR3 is CASSLAFGYGYKI.

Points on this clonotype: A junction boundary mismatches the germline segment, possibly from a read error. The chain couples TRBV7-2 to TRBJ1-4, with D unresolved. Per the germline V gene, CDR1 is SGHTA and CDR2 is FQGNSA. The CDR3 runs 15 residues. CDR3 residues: CASRPHGLTNKKLFF. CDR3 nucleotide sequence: TGTGCCAGCAGACCACACGGCCTTACTAATAAAAAACTGTTTTTT.

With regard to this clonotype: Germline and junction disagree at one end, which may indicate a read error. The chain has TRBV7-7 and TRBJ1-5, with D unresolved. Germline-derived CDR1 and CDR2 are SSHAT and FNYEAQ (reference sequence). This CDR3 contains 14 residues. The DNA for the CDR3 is TGTGCTAGCAGCTTAGGCACCGGGGAGCTGTTCTTTGGATTT. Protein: CASSLGTGELFFGF.

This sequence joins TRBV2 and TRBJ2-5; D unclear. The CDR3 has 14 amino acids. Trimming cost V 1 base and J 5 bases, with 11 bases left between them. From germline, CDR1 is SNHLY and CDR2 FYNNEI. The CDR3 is CASSEGLVAETQYF. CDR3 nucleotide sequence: TGTGCCAGCAGTGAAGGTCTAGTGGCCGAGACCCAGTACTTC.

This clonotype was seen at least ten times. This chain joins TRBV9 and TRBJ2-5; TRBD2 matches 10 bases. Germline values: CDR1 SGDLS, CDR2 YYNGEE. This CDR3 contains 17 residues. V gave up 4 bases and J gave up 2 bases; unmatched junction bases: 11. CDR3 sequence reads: CASSPNLAGEEQETQYF. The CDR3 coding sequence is TGTGCCAGCAGCCCTAATCTAGCGGGGGAGGAACAAGAGACCCAGTACTTC. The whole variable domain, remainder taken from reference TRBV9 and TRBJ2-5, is DSGVTQTPKHLITATGQRVTLRCSPRSGDLSVYWYQQSLDQGLQFLIQYYNGEERAKGNILERFSAQQFPDLHSELNLSSLELGDSALYFCASSPNLAGEEQETQYFGPGTRLLVL.

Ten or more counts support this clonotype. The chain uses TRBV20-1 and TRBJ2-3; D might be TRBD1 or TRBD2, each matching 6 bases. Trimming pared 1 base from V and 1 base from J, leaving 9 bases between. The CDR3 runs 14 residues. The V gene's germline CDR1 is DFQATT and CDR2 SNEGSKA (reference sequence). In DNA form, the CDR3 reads TGCAGTGCTAGAGGGAGGGGGGGCACAGATACGCAGTATTTT. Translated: CSARGRGGTDTQYF.

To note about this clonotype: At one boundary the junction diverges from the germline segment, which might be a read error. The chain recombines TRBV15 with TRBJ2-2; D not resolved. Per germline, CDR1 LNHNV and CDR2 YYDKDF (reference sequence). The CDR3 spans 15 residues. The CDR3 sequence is CATSRQRGIIGDPFF. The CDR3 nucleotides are TGTGCCACCAGCCGGCAGCGTGGTATTATTGGCGACCCCTTCTTT.